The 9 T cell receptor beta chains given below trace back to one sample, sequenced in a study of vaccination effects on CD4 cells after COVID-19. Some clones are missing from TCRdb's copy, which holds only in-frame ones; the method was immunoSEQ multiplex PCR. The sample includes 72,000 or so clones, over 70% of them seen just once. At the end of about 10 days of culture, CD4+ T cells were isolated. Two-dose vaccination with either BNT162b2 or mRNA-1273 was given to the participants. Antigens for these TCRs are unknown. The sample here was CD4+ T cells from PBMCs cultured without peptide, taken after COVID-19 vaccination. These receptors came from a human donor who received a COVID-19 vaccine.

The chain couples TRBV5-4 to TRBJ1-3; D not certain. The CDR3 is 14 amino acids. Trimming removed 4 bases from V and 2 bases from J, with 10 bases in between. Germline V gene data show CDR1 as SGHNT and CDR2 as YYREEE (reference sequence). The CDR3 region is CASSRGTAGNTIYF. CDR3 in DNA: TGTGCCAGCAGCAGAGGTACCGCTGGAAACACCATATATTTT.

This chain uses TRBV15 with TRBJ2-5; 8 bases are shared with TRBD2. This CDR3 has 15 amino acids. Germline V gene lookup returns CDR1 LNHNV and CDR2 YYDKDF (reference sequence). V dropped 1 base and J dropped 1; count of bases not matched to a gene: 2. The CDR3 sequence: CATSRGTSGQETQYF. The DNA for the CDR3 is TGTGCCACCAGCAGAGGTACTAGCGGCCAAGAGACCCAGTACTTC.

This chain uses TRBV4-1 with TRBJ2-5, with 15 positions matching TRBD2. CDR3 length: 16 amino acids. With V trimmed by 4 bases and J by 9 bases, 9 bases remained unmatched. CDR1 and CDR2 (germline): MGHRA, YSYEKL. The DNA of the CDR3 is TGCGCCAGCAGCCGCTCCGGACTAGCGGGGGGGAATCCCCAGTACTTC. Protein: CASSRSGLAGGNPQYF.

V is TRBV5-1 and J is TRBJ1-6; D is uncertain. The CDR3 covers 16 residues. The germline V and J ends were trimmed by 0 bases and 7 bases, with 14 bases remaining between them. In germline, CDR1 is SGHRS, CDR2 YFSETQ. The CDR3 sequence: CASSLGLSQANSPLHF. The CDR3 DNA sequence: TGCGCCAGCAGCTTGGGCTTGTCCCAGGCAAATTCACCCCTCCACTTT.

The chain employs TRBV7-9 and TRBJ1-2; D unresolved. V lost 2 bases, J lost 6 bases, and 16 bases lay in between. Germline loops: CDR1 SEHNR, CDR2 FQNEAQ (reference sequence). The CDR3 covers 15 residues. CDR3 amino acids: CASSLNNSPEDGYTF. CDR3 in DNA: TGTGCCAGCAGCTTAAATAACAGTCCCGAGGATGGCTACACCTTC. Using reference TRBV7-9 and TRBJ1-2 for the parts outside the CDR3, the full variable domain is DTGVSQNPRHKITKRGQNVTFRCDPISEHNRLYWYRQTLGQGPEFLTYFQNEAQLEKSRLLSDRFSAERPKGSFSTLEIQRTEQGDSAMYLCASSLNNSPEDGYTFGSGTRLTVV.

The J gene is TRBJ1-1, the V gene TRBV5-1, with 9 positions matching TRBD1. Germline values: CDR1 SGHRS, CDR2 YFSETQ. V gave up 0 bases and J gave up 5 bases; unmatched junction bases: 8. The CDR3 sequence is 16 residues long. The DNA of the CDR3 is TGCGCCAGCAGCTTGGTGGGACAGGGAAGTCTTACTGAAGCTTTCTTT. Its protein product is CASSLVGQGSLTEAFF. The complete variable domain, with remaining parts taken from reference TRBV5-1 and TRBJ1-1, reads KAGVTQTPRYLIKTRGQQVTLSCSPISGHRSVSWYQQTPGQGLQFLFEYFSETQRNKGNFPGRFSGRQFSNSRSEMNVSTLELGDSALYLCASSLVGQGSLTEAFFGQGTRLTVV.

The CDR3 is CASSYSVRVPYGYTF. The DNA for the CDR3 is TGTGCCAGCAGTTACTCAGTCAGAGTACCCTATGGCTACACCTTC. The rearrangement uses TRBV6-5 and TRBJ1-2; D gene unclear. CDR1 is MNHEY, CDR2 SVGAGI, per germline. The CDR3 loop spans 15 amino acids. The V end lost 0 bases, the J end lost 4 bases, and 12 bases lay between the germline ends.

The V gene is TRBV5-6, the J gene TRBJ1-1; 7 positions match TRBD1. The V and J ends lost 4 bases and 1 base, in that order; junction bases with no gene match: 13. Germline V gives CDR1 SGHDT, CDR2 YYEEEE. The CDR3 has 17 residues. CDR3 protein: CASSRTGFGLRNTEAFF. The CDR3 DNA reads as TGTGCCAGCAGCCGGACAGGTTTTGGCTTAAGGAACACTGAAGCTTTCTTT.

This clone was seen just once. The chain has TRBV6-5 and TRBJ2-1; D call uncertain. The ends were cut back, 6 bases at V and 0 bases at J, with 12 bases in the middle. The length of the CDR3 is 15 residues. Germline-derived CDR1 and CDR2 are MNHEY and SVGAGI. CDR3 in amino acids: CASRRDWNSYNEQFF. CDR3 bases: TGTGCCAGCAGACGCGACTGGAACTCCTACAATGAGCAGTTCTTC.